This T cell receptor (beta chain) comes out of a study of memory CD4+ T cells and cytomegalovirus serostatus. Some clones are missing from TCRdb's copy, which holds only in-frame ones; the method was immunoSEQ multiplex PCR. The data contain tens of thousands of clones, more than 60% of them singletons. V lost 3 bases, J lost 6 bases, and 2 bases stayed unmatched. Germline CDR1 is SGHTA and CDR2 is FQGNSA. The length of the CDR3 is 12 residues. Single viable CD3+CD4+CD8-CD45RO+ cells were sorted as the memory CD4+ T cells. The gene calls are TRBV7-2 and TRBJ2-7, with 7 positions matching TRBD1. The sequence came from an adult in good health and CMV-seronegative. The sequenced material came from memory CD4+ T cells from blood. CDR3 nucleotides: TGTGCCAGCAGCTTGGGGACAGTCGAGCAGTACTTC. Amino acids: CASSLGTVEQYF.